The clone carrying this TCR beta chain showed up just a few times. Its antigen is as yet unknown. Stem cell-like memory, regulatory, central memory and naive CD4+ cells were sorted via CD45RO/CCR7/CD25/CD127/CD95/CD27. Looked up from germline, CDR1 is SGDLS and CDR2 is YYNGEE. The CDR3 sequence is 15 residues long. V dropped 0 bases and J dropped 6 bases, with 15 bases sitting between them. Reverse transcription of all isolated RNA meant that expressed TCRB transcripts were sequenced. Naive, central memory and regulatory T cell samples averaged roughly 3.4 million immunoSEQ reads each. Generated by immunoSEQ multiplex PCR, the TCRdb table keeps only in-frame clones and is missing some. The sample lists fewer than 550,000 clones; about 10% were seen once. This specimen comes from a study of beta chain features in type 1 diabetes. For the study at large: Across every sample, 107,917,701 sorted cells were examined in total. General study results and limits: Shortening of TCRB CDR3s, moderate but significant, appeared in all four CD4+ subsets of Type 1 diabetes patients.

The source material was naive CD4+ T cells from blood. The clonotype was recovered from a young woman in good health. V is TRBV9 and J is TRBJ1-2; no clear D gene. The CDR3 bases are TGTGCCAGCAGCGTAGAAGATTCTGGCCAAAATGGCTACACCTTC. Its protein is CASSVEDSGQNGYTF. Full variable domain (outside the CDR3, taken from reference TRBV9 and TRBJ1-2): DSGVTQTPKHLITATGQRVTLRCSPRSGDLSVYWYQQSLDQGLQFLIQYYNGEERAKGNILERFSAQQFPDLHSELNLSSLELGDSALYFCASSVEDSGQNGYTFGSGTRLTVV.